Below are 6 T cell receptor beta chains sequenced from a single sample in a study of cytomegalovirus exposure and HLA in healthy donors. The PCR made use of 60 Vbeta and 13 Jbeta primers. Measured with immunoSEQ multiplex PCR; TCRdb has only the in-frame clones, and not every one. The table for this sample gives 100,000 to 150,000 clones. Specimen: PBMCs. The receptors were gathered from a woman in her forties in good health and CMV-seropositive.

The rearrangement uses TRBV28 and TRBJ1-1; D remains unclear. The CDR3 contains 16 residues. Germline V gene data show CDR1 as MDHEN and CDR2 as SYDVKM. The germline V and J ends were trimmed by 5 bases and 3 bases, with 19 bases remaining between them. The CDR3 reads CASSPRAGVGDTEAFF. The CDR3 bases are TGTGCCAGCAGTCCCAGAGCTGGGGTGGGAGACACTGAAGCTTTCTTT. Full variable domain (outside the CDR3, taken from reference TRBV28 and TRBJ1-1): DVKVTQSSRYLVKRTGEKVFLECVQDMDHENMFWYRQDPGLGLRLIYFSYDVKMKEKGDIPEGYSVSREKKERFSLILESASTNQTSMYLCASSPRAGVGDTEAFFGQGTRLTVV.

The chain recombines TRBV5-6 with TRBJ2-3; D might be TRBD1 (5 bases). Trimming removed 4 bases at V and 2 bases at J, with 14 bases between. The germline V gene has CDR1 SGHDT and CDR2 YYEEEE. This CDR3 spans 15 amino acids. CDR3 coding DNA: TGTGCCAGCAGCACCCCGACACAGGCCACAGATACGCAGTATTTT. This encodes CASSTPTQATDTQYF.

The chain links TRBV30 to TRBJ1-2, with D unclear. The V end lost 5 bases, the J end lost 4 bases, and 14 bases lay between the germline ends. CDR1 and CDR2 (germline): GTSNPN, SVGIG (reference sequence). The CDR3 consists of 13 residues. The CDR3 DNA reads as TGTGCCTGGGAAGGTCAGCCAGGCTATGGCTACACCTTC. It encodes CAWEGQPGYGYTF.

The chain combines TRBV27 with TRBJ2-7; TRBD2 aligns across 10 bases. This CDR3 spans 16 amino acids. V was pared by 6 bases and J by 2 bases, with 10 bases of the junction left unmatched. Germline assignment: CDR1 MNHEY and CDR2 SMNVEV (reference sequence). Here the CDR3 reads CASRQRAGGPPYEQYF. The CDR3 nucleotides are TGTGCCAGCAGACAGCGAGCGGGAGGGCCTCCCTACGAGCAGTACTTC.

The chain joins TRBV6-4 to TRBJ2-3, with D perhaps matching TRBD1 (6 bases). Germline CDR1 is MRHNA and CDR2 is SNTAGT. This CDR3 is 15 amino acids long. Between the trimmed V and J ends, which lost 2 bases and 2 bases, there was a span of 11 bases. CDR3 nucleotide sequence: TGTGCCAGCAGTGACCGGACAGTGATCACAGATACGCAGTATTTT. It yields the protein CASSDRTVITDTQYF.

The chain links TRBV9 to TRBJ2-7, with D possibly TRBD2 on 6 matching bases. Germline lookup yields CDR1 SGDLS and CDR2 YYNGEE. CDR3 length: 13 residues. Between the trimmed V and J ends, which lost 3 bases and 3 bases, there was a span of 10 bases. CDR3: CASSAGGDYEQYF. DNA for the CDR3: TGTGCCAGCAGCGCCGGAGGGGACTACGAGCAGTACTTC.